This T cell receptor (beta chain) was retrieved from a study of blood T cell repertoires in COVID-19. On the study more broadly: Sites across the United States, Italy and Spain contributed samples from acute and convalescent COVID-19. PBMCs, B-cell-depleted T cells, or T cells were the source of the cDNA or gDNA that made up the material.

Losses at the gene ends were 6 bases for V and 5 bases for J; bases not matched to a gene: 7. The CDR3 consists of 15 residues. CDR1 and CDR2 (germline): SNHLY, FYNNEI. In the original analysis: Reference gene primer amplification gave estimated nucleated cell counts. Sequencing was performed with immunoSEQ multiplex PCR; in TCRdb, only in-frame clones are kept and a portion is missing. That table gives V, J and clone size, and the DNA gave D and trimming. The sample has about 140,000 clones; about 76% are singletons. The sequence derives from an elderly man with acute or convalescent COVID-19. The chain is built from TRBV2 and TRBJ2-3; 11 bases map to TRBD1. Sequencing was carried out using peripheral blood. CDR3 nucleotide sequence: TGTGCCAGCAGCGAGGACAGGGGGCAGGGAGATACGCAGTATTTT. Its protein is CASSEDRGQGDTQYF.